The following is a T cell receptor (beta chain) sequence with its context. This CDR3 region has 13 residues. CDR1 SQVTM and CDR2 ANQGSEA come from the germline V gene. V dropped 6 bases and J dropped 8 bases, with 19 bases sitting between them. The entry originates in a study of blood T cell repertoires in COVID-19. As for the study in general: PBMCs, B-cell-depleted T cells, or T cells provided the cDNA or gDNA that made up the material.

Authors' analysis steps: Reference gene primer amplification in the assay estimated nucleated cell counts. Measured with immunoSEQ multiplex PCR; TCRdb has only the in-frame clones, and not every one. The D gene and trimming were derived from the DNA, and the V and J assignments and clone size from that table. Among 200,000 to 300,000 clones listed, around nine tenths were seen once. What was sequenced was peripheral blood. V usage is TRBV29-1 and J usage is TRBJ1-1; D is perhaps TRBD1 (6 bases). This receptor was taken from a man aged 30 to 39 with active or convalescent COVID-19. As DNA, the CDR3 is TGCAGCGTAGACCCAGGGGTCGGCCACGAAGCTTTCTTT. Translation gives CSVDPGVGHEAFF.